This T cell receptor beta chain was sequenced for a study of blood T cells in healthy people across ages. Study-level results: The diversity estimates, figures obtained from one million T cells, were considered underestimates.

This clonotype was recorded a few times. The antigen is not known. The CDR3 extends over 16 amino acids. Germline trimming cut 3 bases from V and 0 bases from J; bases unmatched to any gene: 5. Germline CDR1 MDHEN, CDR2 SYDVKM. Together with a sample-barcoded 5' primer, a J-beta primer mix was included in a second PCR lasting about 7 to 12 cycles. TCRdb used MiXCR to reprocess the 5' RACE reads, holding one entry per CDR3 protein. The repertoire includes roughly 500,000 distinct CDR3 sequences, about 25% of them detected once, and less than 9% sits in the top ten. A further study also used this sample, focusing on T cells of mothers and their children.

The genes are TRBV28 and TRBJ2-3, with 8 bases lining up with TRBD2. This receptor was identified in a boy between 10 and 17 years old in good health. What was sequenced was blood. For the CDR3, the DNA is TGTGCCAGCAGTTTTAGCGGGGCGTTTAGCACAGATACGCAGTATTTT. This sequence encodes CASSFSGAFSTDTQYF.